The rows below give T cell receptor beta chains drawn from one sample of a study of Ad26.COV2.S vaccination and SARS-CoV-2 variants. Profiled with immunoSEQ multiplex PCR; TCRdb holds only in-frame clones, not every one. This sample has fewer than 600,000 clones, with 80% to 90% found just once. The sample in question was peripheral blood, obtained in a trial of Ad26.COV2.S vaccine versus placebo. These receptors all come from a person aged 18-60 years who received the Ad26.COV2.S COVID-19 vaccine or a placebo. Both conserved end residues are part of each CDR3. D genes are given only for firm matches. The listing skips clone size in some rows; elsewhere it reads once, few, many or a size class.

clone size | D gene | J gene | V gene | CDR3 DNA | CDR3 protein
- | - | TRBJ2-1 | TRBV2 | TGTGCCAGCAGTGATGGGGAGCAGTTCTTC | CASSDGEQFF
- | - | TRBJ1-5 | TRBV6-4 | TGTGCCAGCAGTTACGACGGGACAAGTAGTAATCAGCCCCAGCATTTT | CASSYDGTSSNQPQHF
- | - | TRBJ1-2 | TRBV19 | TGTGCCAGTAGTATAGCGGCCTCAGCTAACTATGGCTACACCTTC | CASSIAASANYGYTF
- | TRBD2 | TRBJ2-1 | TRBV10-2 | TGCGCCAGCACCCCGGAACTAGCGGGATACAATGAGCAGTTCTTC | CASTPELAGYNEQFF
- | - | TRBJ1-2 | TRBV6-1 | TGTGCCAGCAGTGAGAGGAGAGGGGATAACTATGGCTACACCTTC | CASSERRGDNYGYTF
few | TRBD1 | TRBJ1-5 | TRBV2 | TGTGCCAGCAGTGATCGACAGGGCAACCAGCCCCAGCATTTT | CASSDRQGNQPQHF
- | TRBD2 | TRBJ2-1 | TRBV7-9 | TGTGCCAGCAGCTTAGCGGCGACTAGCGAAGGGGGAGAGCAGTTCTTC | CASSLAATSEGGEQFF
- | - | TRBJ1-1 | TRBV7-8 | TGTGCCAGCAGCAACAACCTGGGCACTGAAGCTTTCTTT | CASSNNLGTEAFF
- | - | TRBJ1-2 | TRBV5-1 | TGCGCCAGCAGCTTACAGGGAACTAACTATGGCTACACCTTC | CASSLQGTNYGYTF
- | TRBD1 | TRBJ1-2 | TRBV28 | TGTGCCAGCAGTGTACTGGGACAGGGGCGCCATGGCTACACCTTC | CASSVLGQGRHGYTF
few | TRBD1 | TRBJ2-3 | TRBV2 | TGTGCCAGCAGAAGTCCCGGGACAGGGGCAGATACGCAGTATTTT | CASRSPGTGADTQYF
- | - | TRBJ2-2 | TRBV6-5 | TGTGCCAGTTTTAGGACTCCCACCGGGGAGCTGTTTTTT | CASFRTPTGELFF
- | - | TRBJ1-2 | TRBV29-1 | TGCAGCGTTGGAGAGGGGAACCTGAGGGGCTACACCTTC | CSVGEGNLRGYTF
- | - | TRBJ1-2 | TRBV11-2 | TGTGCCAGCAGCTTAAGCAGGTCTAACTATGGCTACACCTTC | CASSLSRSNYGYTF
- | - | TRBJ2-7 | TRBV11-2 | TGTGCCAGCAGCTTGATGACAGGCACCTACGAGCAGTACTTC | CASSLMTGTYEQYF
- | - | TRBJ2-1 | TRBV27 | TGTGCCAGCAGAAAGGGACACTCAGAGCAGTTCTTC | CASRKGHSEQFF
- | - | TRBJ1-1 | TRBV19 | TGTGCCAGTAGTATGCCCATTTCTGGGACTGAAGCTTTCTTT | CASSMPISGTEAFF
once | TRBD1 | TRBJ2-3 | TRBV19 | TGTGCCAGTAGCACCCATGGACAGGGGGCTGTTAGGGATACGCAGTATTTT | CASSTHGQGAVRDTQYF
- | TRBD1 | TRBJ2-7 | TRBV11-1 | TGTGCCAGCAGCCGGACAGGGAACGAGCAGTACTTC | CASSRTGNEQYF
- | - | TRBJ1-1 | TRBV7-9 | TGTGCCAGCAGCGGACTAGGGAGCATGAACACTGAAGCTTTCTTT | CASSGLGSMNTEAFF
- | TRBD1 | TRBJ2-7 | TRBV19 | TGTGCCAGTAGTAAATATCGGACAGGGGAATACGAGCAGTACTTC | CASSKYRTGEYEQYF
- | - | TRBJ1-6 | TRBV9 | TGTGCCAGCAGCAACCCAACAGGGAAGTTCGCACCCCTCCACTTT | CASSNPTGKFAPLHF